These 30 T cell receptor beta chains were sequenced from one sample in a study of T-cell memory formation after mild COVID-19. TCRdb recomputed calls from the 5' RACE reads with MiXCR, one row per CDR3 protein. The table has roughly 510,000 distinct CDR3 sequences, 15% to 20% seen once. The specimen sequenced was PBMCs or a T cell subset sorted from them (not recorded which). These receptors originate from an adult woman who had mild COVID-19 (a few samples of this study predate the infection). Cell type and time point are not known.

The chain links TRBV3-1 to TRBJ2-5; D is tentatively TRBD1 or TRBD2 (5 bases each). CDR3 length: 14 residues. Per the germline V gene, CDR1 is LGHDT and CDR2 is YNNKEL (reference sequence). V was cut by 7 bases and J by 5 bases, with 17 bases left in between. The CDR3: CASTSRAGTETQYF. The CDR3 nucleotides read TGTGCCAGCACATCCAGGGCAGGGACGGAGACCCAGTACTTC.

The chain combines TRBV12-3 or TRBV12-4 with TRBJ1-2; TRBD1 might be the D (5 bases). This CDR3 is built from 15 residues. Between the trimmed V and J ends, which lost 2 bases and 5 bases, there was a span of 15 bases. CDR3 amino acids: CASSLSGSWGYGYTF. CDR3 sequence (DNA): TGTGCCAGCAGTTTAAGTGGCAGTTGGGGGTATGGCTACACCTTC.

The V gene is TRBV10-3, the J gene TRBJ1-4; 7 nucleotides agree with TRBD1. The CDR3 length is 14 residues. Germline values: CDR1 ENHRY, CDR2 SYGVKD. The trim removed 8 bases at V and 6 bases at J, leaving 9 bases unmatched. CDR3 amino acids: CAIASGGIDEKLFF. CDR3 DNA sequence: TGTGCCATCGCCTCAGGGGGTATCGATGAAAAACTGTTTTTT.

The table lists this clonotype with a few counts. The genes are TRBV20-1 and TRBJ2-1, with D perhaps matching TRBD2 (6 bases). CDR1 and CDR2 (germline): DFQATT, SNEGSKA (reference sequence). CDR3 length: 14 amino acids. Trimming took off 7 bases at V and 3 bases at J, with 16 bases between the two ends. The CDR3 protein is CSVKGGAHYNEQFF. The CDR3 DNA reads TGCAGTGTTAAGGGCGGGGCGCACTACAATGAGCAGTTCTTC.

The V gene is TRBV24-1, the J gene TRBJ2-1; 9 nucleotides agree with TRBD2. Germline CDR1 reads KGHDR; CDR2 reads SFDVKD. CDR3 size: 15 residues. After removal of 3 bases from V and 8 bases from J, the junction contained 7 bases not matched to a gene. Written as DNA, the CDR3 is TGTGCCACCAGTGATCTTAGCGGGAGAGGCGATGAGCAGTTCTTC. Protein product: CATSDLSGRGDEQFF.

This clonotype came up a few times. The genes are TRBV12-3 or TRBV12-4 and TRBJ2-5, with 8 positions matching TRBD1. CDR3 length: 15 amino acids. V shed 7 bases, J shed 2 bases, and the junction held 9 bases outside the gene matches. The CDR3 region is CASNVGTGLQETQYF. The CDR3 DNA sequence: TGTGCCAGCAACGTCGGGACAGGTCTACAAGAGACCCAGTACTTC.

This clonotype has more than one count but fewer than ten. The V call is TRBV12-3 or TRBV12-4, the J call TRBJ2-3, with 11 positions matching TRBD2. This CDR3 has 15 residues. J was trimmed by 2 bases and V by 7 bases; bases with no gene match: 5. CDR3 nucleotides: TGTGCCAGCAAAGTAGCGGGGGGGGTCACAGATACGCAGTATTTT. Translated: CASKVAGGVTDTQYF.

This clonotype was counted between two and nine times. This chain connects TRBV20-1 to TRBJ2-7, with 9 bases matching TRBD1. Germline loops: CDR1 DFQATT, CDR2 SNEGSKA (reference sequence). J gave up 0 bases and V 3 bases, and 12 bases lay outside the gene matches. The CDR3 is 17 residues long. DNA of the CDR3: TGCAGTGCTAGGGGGTGGACAGGGGACTTTAGCTCCTACGAGCAGTACTTC. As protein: CSARGWTGDFSSYEQYF.

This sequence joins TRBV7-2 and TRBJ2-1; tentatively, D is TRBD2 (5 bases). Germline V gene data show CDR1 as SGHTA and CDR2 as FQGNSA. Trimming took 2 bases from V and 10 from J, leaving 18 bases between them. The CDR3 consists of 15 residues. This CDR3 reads CASSLKAGEYEEQFF. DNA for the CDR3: TGTGCCAGCAGCTTAAAGGCTGGGGAGTATGAGGAGCAGTTCTTC.

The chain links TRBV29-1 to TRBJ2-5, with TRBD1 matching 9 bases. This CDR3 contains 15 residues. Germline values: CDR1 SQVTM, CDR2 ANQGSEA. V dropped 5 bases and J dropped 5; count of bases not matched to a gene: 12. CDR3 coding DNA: TGCAGCGTTTCCCGGGACAGGGACCGGGGGGAGACCCAGTACTTC. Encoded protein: CSVSRDRDRGETQYF.

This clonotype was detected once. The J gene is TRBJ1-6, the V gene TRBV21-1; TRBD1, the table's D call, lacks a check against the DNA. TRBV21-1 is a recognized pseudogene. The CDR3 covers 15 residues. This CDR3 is CASSTRDSNNSPLHF. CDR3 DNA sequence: TGTGCCAGCAGCACCCGGGACAGTAATAATTCACCCCTCCACTTT.

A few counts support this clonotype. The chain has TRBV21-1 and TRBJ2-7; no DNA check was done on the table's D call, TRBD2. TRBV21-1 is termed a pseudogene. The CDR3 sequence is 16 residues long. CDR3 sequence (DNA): TGTGCCAGCAGCAAAGAACGGCAGCGGGTTCACCACGAGCAGTACTTC. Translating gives CASSKERQRVHHEQYF.

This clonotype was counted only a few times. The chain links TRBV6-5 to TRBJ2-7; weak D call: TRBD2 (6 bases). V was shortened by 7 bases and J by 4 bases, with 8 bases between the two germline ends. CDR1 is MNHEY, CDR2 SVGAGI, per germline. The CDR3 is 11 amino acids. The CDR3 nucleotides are TGTGCCAGCATCGGGGGTTACGAGCAGTACTTC. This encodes CASIGGYEQYF.

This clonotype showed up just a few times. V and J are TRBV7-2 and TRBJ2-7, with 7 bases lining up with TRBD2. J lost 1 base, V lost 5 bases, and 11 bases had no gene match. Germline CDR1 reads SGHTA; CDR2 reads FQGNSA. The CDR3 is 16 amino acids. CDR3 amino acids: CASSRTFSGSSYEQYF. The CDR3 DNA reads TGTGCCAGCAGCCGGACTTTTAGCGGGTCTTCCTACGAGCAGTACTTC.

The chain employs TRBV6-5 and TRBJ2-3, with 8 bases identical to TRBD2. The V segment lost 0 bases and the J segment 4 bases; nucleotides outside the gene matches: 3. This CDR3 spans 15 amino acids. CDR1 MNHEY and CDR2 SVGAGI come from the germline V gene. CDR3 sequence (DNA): TGTGCCAGCAGTTACTCAGGACTAGCAGCAGATACGCAGTATTTT. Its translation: CASSYSGLAADTQYF.

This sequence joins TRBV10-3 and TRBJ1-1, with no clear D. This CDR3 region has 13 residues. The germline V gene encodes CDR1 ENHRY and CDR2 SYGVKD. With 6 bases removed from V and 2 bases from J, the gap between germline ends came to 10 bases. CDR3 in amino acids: CAIRSGPNTEAFF. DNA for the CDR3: TGTGCCATCAGAAGTGGTCCTAACACTGAAGCTTTCTTT.

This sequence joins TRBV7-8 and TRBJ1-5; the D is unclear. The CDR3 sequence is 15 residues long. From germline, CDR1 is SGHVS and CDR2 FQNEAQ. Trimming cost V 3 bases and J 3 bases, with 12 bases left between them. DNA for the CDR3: TGTGCCAGCAGCTTGGACGGCCTAAACAATCAGCCCCAGCATTTT. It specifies CASSLDGLNNQPQHF.

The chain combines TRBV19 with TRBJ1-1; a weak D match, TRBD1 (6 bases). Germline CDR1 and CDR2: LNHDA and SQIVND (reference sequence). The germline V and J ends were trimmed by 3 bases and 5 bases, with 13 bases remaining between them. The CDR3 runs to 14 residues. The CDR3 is CASSMIEGGTEAFF. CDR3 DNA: TGTGCCAGTAGTATGATAGAGGGGGGGACTGAAGCTTTCTTT.

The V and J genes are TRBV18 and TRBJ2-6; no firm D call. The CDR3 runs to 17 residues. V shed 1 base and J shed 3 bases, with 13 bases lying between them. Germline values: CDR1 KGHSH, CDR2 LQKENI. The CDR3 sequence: CASSPHELGNGANVLTF. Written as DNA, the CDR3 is TGTGCCAGCTCACCACATGAGTTAGGTAATGGGGCCAACGTCCTGACTTTC.

CDR3 loop: CASSPTRGQGGNTGELFF. DNA of the CDR3: TGTGCCAGCAGTCCAACCCGGGGACAGGGGGGCAACACCGGGGAGCTGTTTTTT. V is TRBV27 and J is TRBJ2-2; 11 nucleotides match TRBD1. CDR3 length: 18 residues. Germline V gene data show CDR1 as MNHEY and CDR2 as SMNVEV (reference sequence). V shed 5 bases, J shed 2 bases, and the junction held 10 bases outside the gene matches.

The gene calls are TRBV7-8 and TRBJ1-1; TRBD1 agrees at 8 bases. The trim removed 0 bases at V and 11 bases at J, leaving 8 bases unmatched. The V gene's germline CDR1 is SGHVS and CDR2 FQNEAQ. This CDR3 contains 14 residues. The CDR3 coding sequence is TGTGCCAGCAGCTTAGCCGGGACAGGCGAACGGGCTTTCTTT. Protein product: CASSLAGTGERAFF.

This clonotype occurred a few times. For the CDR3, the DNA is TGTGCCAGCAGGATCAGGGGGCAGAACACTGAAGCTTTCTTT. Its protein product is CASRIRGQNTEAFF. The chain is built from TRBV3-1 and TRBJ1-1, with TRBD1 identical over 8 bases. The ends lost 6 bases at V and 1 base at J; junction bases unmatched: 4. This CDR3 has 14 residues. Germline V gives CDR1 LGHDT, CDR2 YNNKEL (reference sequence).

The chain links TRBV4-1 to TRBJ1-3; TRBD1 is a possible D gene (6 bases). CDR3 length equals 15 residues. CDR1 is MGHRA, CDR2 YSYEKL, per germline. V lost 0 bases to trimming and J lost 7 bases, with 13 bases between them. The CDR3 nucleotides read TGCGCCAGCAGCCAAGATCTGAGGAGGGGGAACACCATATATTTT. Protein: CASSQDLRRGNTIYF.

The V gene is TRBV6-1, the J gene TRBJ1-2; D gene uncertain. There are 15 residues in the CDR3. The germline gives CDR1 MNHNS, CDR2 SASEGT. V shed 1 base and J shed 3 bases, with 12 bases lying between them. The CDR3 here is CASSEGAVTDYGYTF. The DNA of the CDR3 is TGTGCCAGCAGTGAAGGGGCAGTAACAGACTATGGCTACACCTTC.

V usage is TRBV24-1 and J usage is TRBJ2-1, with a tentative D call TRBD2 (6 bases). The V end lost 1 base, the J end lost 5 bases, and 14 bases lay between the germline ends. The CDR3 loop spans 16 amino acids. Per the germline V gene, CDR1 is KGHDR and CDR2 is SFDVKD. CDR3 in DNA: TGTGCCACCAGTGATTTAGGGGTAGCGGACCACAATGAGCAGTTCTTC. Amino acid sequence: CATSDLGVADHNEQFF.

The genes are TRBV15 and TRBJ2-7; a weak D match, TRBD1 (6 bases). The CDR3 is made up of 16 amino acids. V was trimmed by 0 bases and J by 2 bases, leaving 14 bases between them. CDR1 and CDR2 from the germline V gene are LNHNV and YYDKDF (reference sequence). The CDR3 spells CATSRDPGHSTYEQYF. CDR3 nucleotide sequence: TGTGCCACCAGCAGAGATCCGGGACACTCGACCTACGAGCAGTACTTC.

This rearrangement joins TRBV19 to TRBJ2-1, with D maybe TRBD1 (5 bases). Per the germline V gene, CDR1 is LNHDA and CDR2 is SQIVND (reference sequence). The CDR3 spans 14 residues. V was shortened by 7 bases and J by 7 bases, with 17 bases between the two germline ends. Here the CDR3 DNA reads TGTGCCAGTACCAGACAGTCCGGTGGGAATGAGCAGTTCTTC. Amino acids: CASTRQSGGNEQFF.

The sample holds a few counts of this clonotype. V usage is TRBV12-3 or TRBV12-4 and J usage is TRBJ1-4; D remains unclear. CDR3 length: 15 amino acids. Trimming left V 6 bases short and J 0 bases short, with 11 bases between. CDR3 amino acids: CASSADGSTNEKLFF. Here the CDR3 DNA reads TGTGCCAGCAGCGCTGACGGATCAACTAATGAAAAACTGTTTTTT.

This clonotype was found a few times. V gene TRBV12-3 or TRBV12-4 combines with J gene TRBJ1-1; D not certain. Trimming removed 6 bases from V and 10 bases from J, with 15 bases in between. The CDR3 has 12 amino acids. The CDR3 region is CASRFPGLGAFF. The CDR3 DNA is TGTGCCAGCAGGTTTCCGGGCTTGGGAGCTTTCTTT.

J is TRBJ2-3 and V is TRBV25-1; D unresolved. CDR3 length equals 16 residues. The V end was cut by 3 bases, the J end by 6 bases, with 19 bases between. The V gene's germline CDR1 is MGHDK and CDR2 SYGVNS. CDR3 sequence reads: CASSELLVVTWDTQYF. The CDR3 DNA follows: TGTGCCAGCAGTGAGTTACTCGTCGTAACGTGGGATACGCAGTATTTT.